Sequencing of this T cell receptor (beta chain) was carried out in a study of human T cells and chemical hapten exposure. Background on the study: Small differences in pooled library volume mainly drove the variation in TCR yields per sample.

Unfractionated whole blood yielded the extracted total RNA. The library tagged each cDNA molecule with unique molecular identifiers. Source study methods: There were a median of approximately 88,000 TCRs per sample, with a range from about 23,224 to 690,600. TCRdb itself ran the reads through MiXCR, one entry per CDR3 protein. V and J calls and clone size were set by TCRdb, not the authors. The sample holds about 120,000 distinct CDR3 sequences, 8% to 9.5% seen once. Study-wide points: Counts of TCRs above 1 in 1000 frequency stayed unchanged with DPC sensitization.

CDR1 is SGHRS and CDR2 is YFSETQ in the germline V gene. The CDR3 consists of 16 residues. V gave up 4 bases and J gave up 0 bases, with 14 bases separating them. Concerning this clonotype: Its antigen remains unknown.

The receptor was derived from a human donor in good health. Some clones in this sample may be carry-over from other donors' samples. V is TRBV5-1 and J is TRBJ2-1; D gene ambiguous. The specimen sequenced was whole blood. CDR3 loop: CASSLTRVASYNEQFF. The CDR3 coding sequence is TGCGCCAGCAGCCTGACCCGGGTGGCCTCCTACAATGAGCAGTTCTTC.